Listed below are T cell receptor beta chains from one sample, sequenced in a study of T-cell reconstitution after alpha-beta-depleted transplantation in children. TCRdb itself ran the PCR reads through MiXCR, one entry per CDR3 protein. The sample shows over 45,000 distinct CDR3 sequences, 5.8% of them seen only once. Specimen: PBMCs, mostly from graft donor cells, collected 60 days after TCRalphabeta/CD19-depleted stem cell transplant. These receptors all come from a female patient aged 2-15 years who had a stem cell transplant for aplastic anemia, so the T cells may come from the graft donor. Both conserved end residues are part of each CDR3. The D gene is left open where the match is weak. Size tells how often a clone was seen (once, few, many) or the class of an expanded clone, and some rows leave it out.

>TRBD2|TRBJ2-3|many|TRBV10-3
TGTGCCATCAGTTCTAGCGGGGGAGGAACAGATACGCAGTATTTT
CAISSSGGGTDTQYF
>TRBD1|TRBJ2-5|many|TRBV20-1
TGCAGTGCTAGAGATATGAGGGGGCTTAAAGAGACCCAGTACTTC
CSARDMRGLKETQYF
>.|TRBJ2-1|many|TRBV11-2
TGTGCCAGCAGCCCCGGTCGTTGGGACATCCCCTACAATGAGCAGTTCTTC
CASSPGRWDIPYNEQFF
>TRBD2|TRBJ2-3|many|TRBV7-2
TGTGCCAGCAGCTTAGTCGGGGGGAGACCAGATACGCAGTATTTT
CASSLVGGRPDTQYF
>.|TRBJ2-7|.|TRBV30
TGTGCCTGGAGTGTTGGTGGGAGCTCCTACGAGCAGTACTTC
CAWSVGGSSYEQYF
>TRBD2|TRBJ2-5|few|TRBV13
TGTGCCAGCAGCTTAGGGCCGACTAGCGGGAGGAAAGAGACCCAGTACTTC
CASSLGPTSGRKETQYF
>.|TRBJ2-7|.|TRBV7-3
TGTGCCAGCAGCTTAGGCCCGGGACGCGGGGACAACGAGCAGTACTTC
CASSLGPGRGDNEQYF
>TRBD2|TRBJ2-1|few|TRBV20-1
TGCAGTGCTAGTGATCCTAGCGGGAGGGACAATGAGCAGTTCTTC
CSASDPSGRDNEQFF
>TRBD2|TRBJ2-1|many|TRBV5-6
TGTGCCAGTTCGGGACTACCCTCCATGGAGCAGTTCTTC
CASSGLPSMEQFF
>.|TRBJ2-7|many|TRBV4-2
TGTGCCAGCAGCCAAGGGGGGGATAGCTACGAGCAGTACTTC
CASSQGGDSYEQYF
>.|TRBJ2-2|many|TRBV4-2
TGTGCCAGCAGCCGAAGGGTCTCCGGGGAGCTGTTTTTT
CASSRRVSGELFF
>.|TRBJ1-5|many|TRBV15
TGTGCCACCAGCAGAGATCGGCTCAATAGCAATCAGCCCCAGCATTTT
CATSRDRLNSNQPQHF
>.|TRBJ1-2|many|TRBV20-1
TGCAGTGCTAGAGATCTGGGGTCTTATGGCTACACCTTC
CSARDLGSYGYTF
>.|TRBJ2-1|.|TRBV7-6
TGTGCCAGCAGGCGACGGGACTCCTACAATGAGCAGTTCTTC
CASRRRDSYNEQFF
>.|TRBJ2-7|many|TRBV15
TGTGCCACCAGCCCTGGGCTGAGGGACTACGAGCAGTACTTC
CATSPGLRDYEQYF
>.|TRBJ2-6|many|TRBV30
TGTGCCTGGAGTCTGTCTGGGGCCAACGTCCTGACTTTC
CAWSLSGANVLTF
>.|TRBJ2-1|many|TRBV20-1
TGCAGTGCTAGAGGACGGGATGAGCAGTTCTTC
CSARGRDEQFF
>TRBD2|TRBJ2-1|many|TRBV7-2
TGTGCTAGCCAGCGGGGCGGGGGATCCTACAATGAGCAGTTCTTC
CASQRGGGSYNEQFF
>.|TRBJ1-3|.|TRBV5-1
TGCGCCAGCAGCTCCGGCGGGGGATACGGAAACACCATATATTTT
CASSSGGGYGNTIYF
>.|TRBJ2-3|many|TRBV5-1
TGCGCCAGCAGCTTGGGGCGGGTAGCCACAGATACGCAGTATTTT
CASSLGRVATDTQYF
>.|TRBJ1-6|few|TRBV3-1
TGTGCCAGCGCCCCGGGGACCCCAGGATCACCCCTCCACTTT
CASAPGTPGSPLHF
>TRBD1|TRBJ2-4|many|TRBV5-1
TGCGCCAGCAGCTTGGAGGGACAGGGGGTTAGAAACATTCAGTACTTC
CASSLEGQGVRNIQYF